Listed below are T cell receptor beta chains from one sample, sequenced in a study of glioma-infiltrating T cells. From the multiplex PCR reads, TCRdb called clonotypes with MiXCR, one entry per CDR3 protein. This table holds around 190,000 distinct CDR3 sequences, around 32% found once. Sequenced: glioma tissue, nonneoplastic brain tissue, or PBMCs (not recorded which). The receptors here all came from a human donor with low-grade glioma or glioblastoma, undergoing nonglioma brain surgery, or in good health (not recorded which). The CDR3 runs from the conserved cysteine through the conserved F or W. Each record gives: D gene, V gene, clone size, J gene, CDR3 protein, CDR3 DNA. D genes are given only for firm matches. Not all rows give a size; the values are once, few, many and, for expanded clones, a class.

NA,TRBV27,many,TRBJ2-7,CASSRTSLREQYF,TGTGCCAGCAGTAGGACTTCCCTACGCGAGCAGTACTTC
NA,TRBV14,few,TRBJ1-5,CASSQDIPGSPLNHSNQPQHF,TGTGCCAGCAGCCAAGATATTCCAGGGTCACCCCTCAATCATAGCAATCAGCCCCAGCATTTT
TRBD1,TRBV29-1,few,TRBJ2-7,CSVEDAGQASYEQYF,TGCAGCGTTGAAGACGCAGGACAGGCCTCCTACGAGCAGTACTTC
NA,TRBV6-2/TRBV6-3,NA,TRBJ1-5,CARSWSGNQPQHF,TGTGCCAGAAGTTGGTCGGGAAATCAGCCTCAGCATTTT
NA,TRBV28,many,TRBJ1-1,CASSLLAGAEAFF,TGTGCCAGCAGTTTACTAGCGGGGGCTGAAGCTTTCTTT
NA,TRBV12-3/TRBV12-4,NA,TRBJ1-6,CASSLKGPAYNSPLHF,TGTGCCAGCAGCTTAAAGGGGCCCGCCTATAATTCACCCCTCCACTTT
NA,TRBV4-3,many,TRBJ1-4,CASSQDGFGGVREKLFF,TGCGCCAGCAGCCAAGACGGGTTTGGAGGGGTTCGGGAAAAACTGTTTTTT
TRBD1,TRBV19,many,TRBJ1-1,CASSSTGDTEAFF,TGTGCCAGTAGTTCCACAGGGGACACTGAAGCTTTCTTT
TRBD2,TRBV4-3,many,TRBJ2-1,CASSQGLAAPYNEQFF,TGCGCCAGCAGCCAAGGACTAGCGGCCCCCTACAATGAGCAGTTCTTC
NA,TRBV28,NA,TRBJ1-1,CASTNGGCRNTEAFF,TGTGCCAGCACCAACGGGGGATGCAGGAACACTGAAGCTTTCTTT
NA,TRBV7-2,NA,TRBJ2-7,CASSLAGTAGYYNEQYF,TGTGCCAGCAGCTTAGCGGGCACAGCGGGCTACTACAATGAGCAGTACTTC